The next 10 T cell receptor beta chains were all read from a single sample in a study of blood T cell repertoires in COVID-19. Data came from immunoSEQ multiplex PCR; TCRdb stores just in-frame clones and leaves some out. Of about 67,000 clones detected, around 90% appear once; the ten largest clones hold around a fifth. The specimen was peripheral blood. Receptors were obtained from a woman of 80 years or more with acute or convalescent COVID-19.

The V gene is TRBV28, the J gene TRBJ2-7; 7 positions agree with TRBD1. Trimming removed 5 bases from V and 1 base from J; junction bases left unmatched: 5. The length of the CDR3 is 14 residues. Germline loops: CDR1 MDHEN, CDR2 SYDVKM. The CDR3 is CASSVYRGSYEQYF. CDR3 DNA: TGTGCCAGCAGTGTCTACAGGGGATCCTACGAGCAGTACTTC.

The chain carries TRBV5-1 and TRBJ1-5; D is possibly TRBD1 (6 bases). Germline CDR1 SGHRS, CDR2 YFSETQ. The CDR3 totals 15 residues. The V end lost 4 bases, the J end lost 4 bases, and 15 bases lay between the germline ends. The CDR3 sequence: CASSVTPGTNQPQHF. CDR3 DNA sequence: TGCGCCAGCAGCGTGACCCCAGGGACAAATCAGCCCCAGCATTTT.

The chain employs TRBV4-2 and TRBJ1-4; maybe TRBD1 (6 bases). The V and J ends lost 3 bases and 3 bases respectively, with 17 bases between them. This CDR3 has 17 residues. The germline V gene has CDR1 LGHNA and CDR2 YNFKEQ. The CDR3 loop is CASSQRGRQEPNEKLFF. The CDR3 region has the DNA TGTGCCAGCAGCCAGCGGGGGCGTCAAGAACCTAATGAAAAACTGTTTTTT.

The V gene is TRBV5-1, the J gene TRBJ1-3; a weak D match, TRBD1 (5 bases). Trimming shortened V by 6 bases and J by 7 bases, and 20 bases separated the two germline ends. The CDR3 is made up of 15 amino acids. Germline V gene lookup returns CDR1 SGHRS and CDR2 YFSETQ. The DNA for the CDR3 is TGCGCCAGCAACCCCGGAGGGGTCAGTCCGAACACCATATATTTT. This gives the protein CASNPGGVSPNTIYF. Using reference TRBV5-1 and TRBJ1-3 for the parts outside the CDR3, the full variable domain is KAGVTQTPRYLIKTRGQQVTLSCSPISGHRSVSWYQQTPGQGLQFLFEYFSETQRNKGNFPGRFSGRQFSNSRSEMNVSTLELGDSALYLCASNPGGVSPNTIYFGEGSWLTVV.

This sequence joins TRBV27 and TRBJ2-1, with D maybe TRBD1 (6 bases). Germline V gene data show CDR1 as MNHEY and CDR2 as SMNVEV (reference sequence). Trimming stripped 6 bases from V and 7 bases from J, with 19 bases between. There are 15 residues in the CDR3. This CDR3 is CASRIQGFSPNEQFF. In DNA, the CDR3 is TGTGCCAGCAGAATTCAGGGGTTCTCCCCTAATGAGCAGTTCTTC.

The rearrangement links TRBV6-1 to TRBJ2-1; TRBD1 is a possible D gene (6 bases). CDR1 and CDR2 (germline): MNHNS, SASEGT. Trimming took 3 bases from V and 7 from J, leaving 19 bases between them. The CDR3 contains 16 residues. CDR3 residues: CASSEGRASGQNEQFF. For the CDR3, the DNA is TGTGCCAGCAGTGAGGGGCGGGCCTCGGGACAAAATGAGCAGTTCTTC.

V and J are TRBV5-4 and TRBJ2-2; possible D gene TRBD1, 5 bases. The CDR3 consists of 15 residues. The germline V gene encodes CDR1 SGHNT and CDR2 YYREEE (reference sequence). Trimming pared 4 bases from V and 6 bases from J, leaving 16 bases between. The CDR3 coding sequence is TGTGCCAGCAGCCCCGGACAAAGAGTACCCGGGGAGCTGTTTTTT. It codes for CASSPGQRVPGELFF. The full variable domain, in which reference TRBV5-4 and TRBJ2-2 provide the parts outside the CDR3, is ETGVTQSPTHLIKTRGQQVTLRCSSQSGHNTVSWYQQALGQGPQFIFQYYREEENGRGNFPPRFSGLQFPNYSSELNVNALELDDSALYLCASSPGQRVPGELFFGEGSRLTVL.

The rearrangement joins TRBV21-1 to TRBJ1-2; the table assigns TRBD1, which was not confirmed against the DNA. TRBV21-1 is a recognized pseudogene. The CDR3 sequence is 11 residues long. The CDR3 DNA sequence: TGTGCCAGTCAGGGGTGTTATGGCTACACCTTC. Its protein product is CASQGCYGYTF.

CDR3 loop: CAISEPGDGEAFF. The CDR3 DNA reads TGTGCCATCAGTGAGCCGGGGGACGGTGAAGCTTTCTTT. The chain is built from TRBV10-3 and TRBJ1-1; D is perhaps TRBD1 (5 bases). This CDR3 has 13 residues. The germline V gene has CDR1 ENHRY and CDR2 SYGVKD. Trimming left V 2 bases short and J 7 bases short, with 11 bases between.

The chain uses TRBV29-1 and TRBJ1-2; the match to TRBD1 covers 8 bases. The CDR3 is 13 residues long. Germline CDR1 is SQVTM and CDR2 is ANQGSEA. Trimming removed 1 base from V and 5 bases from J; junction bases left unmatched: 3. The chain's CDR3 is CSVEGTGFYGYTF. CDR3 bases: TGCAGCGTTGAAGGGACAGGGTTTTATGGCTACACCTTC.